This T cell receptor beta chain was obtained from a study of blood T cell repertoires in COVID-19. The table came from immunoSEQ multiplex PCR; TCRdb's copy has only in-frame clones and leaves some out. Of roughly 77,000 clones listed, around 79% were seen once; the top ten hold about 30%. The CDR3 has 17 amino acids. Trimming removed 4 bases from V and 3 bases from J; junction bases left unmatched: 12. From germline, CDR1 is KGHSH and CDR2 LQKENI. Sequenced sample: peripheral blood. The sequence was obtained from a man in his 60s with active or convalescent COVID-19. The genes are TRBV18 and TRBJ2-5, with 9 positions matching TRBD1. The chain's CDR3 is CASSQDRGDPSEETQYF. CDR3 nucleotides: TGTGCCAGCTCACAGGACAGGGGTGATCCGTCCGAAGAGACCCAGTACTTC.